The entry that follows covers one T cell receptor beta chain sequence. The V and J ends lost 0 bases and 2 bases respectively, with 6 bases between them. The CDR3 extends over 14 amino acids. CDR1 and CDR2 from the germline V gene are SEHNR and FQNEAQ (reference sequence). The data belong to a study of blood T cell repertoires in COVID-19. Looking at the study overall: PBMCs, B-cell-depleted T cells, or T cells were the source of the cDNA or gDNA that made up the material.

How the authors handled the data: Amplifying reference gene primers gave estimates of nucleated cell counts. Using immunoSEQ multiplex PCR, the repertoire was profiled, and TCRdb retains in-frame clones only, with some absent. V and J calls and clone size are those listed in that table; D and trimming were worked out from the DNA. Found here are approximately 160,000 clones, about 85% of them singletons; the top ten hold 7% to 10%. The receptor was derived from a woman aged 55-69 years with COVID-19, enrolled during active disease. The chain recombines TRBV7-9 with TRBJ2-3; no definite D call. Sequenced sample: peripheral blood. CDR3 nucleotides: TGTGCCAGCAGCTTAGCCCAAGCCACAGATACGCAGTATTTT. Its translation is CASSLAQATDTQYF.